This T cell receptor beta chain was retrieved from a study of blood T cells in healthy people across ages. Study results and caveats: Unknown donor CMV status possibly confounded expanded clonotype changes. Naive T cell percentage by flow cytometry tracked strongly with beta diversity.

The authors ran a second PCR of roughly 6 to 12 cycles using a sample-barcoded 5' primer and a J-beta primer mix. TCRdb passed the 5' RACE reads through MiXCR, listing each CDR3 protein once. The table includes fewer than 2,000,000 distinct CDR3 sequences, 30% to 40% detected once. Comment on this clonotype: No antigen is known for it.

This sequence was found in a woman aged 25 to 45 in good health. Sequenced: blood.

CDR3 in amino acids: CASSFVGQREGPGGELFF. The DNA for the CDR3 is TGTGCCAGCAGCTTCGTCGGACAGCGGGAGGGCCCAGGCGGGGAGCTGTTTTTT. V gene TRBV7-3 combines with J gene TRBJ2-2, with TRBD2 matching over 10 bases. Germline V CDR1 and CDR2: SGHTA, FQGTGA. This CDR3 spans 18 amino acids. The V segment lost 3 bases and the J segment 7 bases; nucleotides outside the gene matches: 14.